This T cell receptor (beta chain) was recovered during a study of T-cell memory formation after mild COVID-19. Germline V gene lookup returns CDR1 MGHDK and CDR2 SYGVNS. The CDR3 sequence is 15 residues long. V dropped 5 bases and J dropped 6; count of bases not matched to a gene: 5. This clonotype has a handful of counts. TCRdb analysed the 5' RACE reads with MiXCR anew, one entry per CDR3 protein. This sample has about 470,000 distinct CDR3 sequences, with 20% to 25% found just once. Sequencing was carried out using PBMCs or a T cell subset sorted from them (not recorded which). The chain uses TRBV25-1 and TRBJ2-2; the match to TRBD2 covers 11 bases. This sequence originates from an adult woman who had mild COVID-19 (a few samples of this study predate the infection). Cell type and time point are not known. DNA of the CDR3: TGTGCCAGCAGTTTTAGCGGGGGGGCGCCCGGGGAGCTGTTTTTT. This sequence encodes CASSFSGGAPGELFF.